One sample yielded the 19 T cell receptor beta chains listed below, sequenced in a study of blood T cells in healthy people across ages. A J-beta primer mix and a sample-barcoded 5' primer were used in a second PCR of about 7 to 12 cycles. MiXCR was run by TCRdb on the 5' RACE reads, yielding one entry per CDR3 protein. The table includes around 800,000 distinct CDR3 sequences, more than 35% detected once. Sample: blood. These TCRs come from a man of 80 years or more in good health.

This rearrangement joins TRBV3-1 to TRBJ2-5, with TRBD1 identical over 7 bases. With V trimmed by 6 bases and J by 11 bases, 12 bases remained unmatched. Germline CDR1 LGHDT, CDR2 YNNKEL (reference sequence). The CDR3 is 13 amino acids. The CDR3 sequence is CASRNGQASEQYF. CDR3 sequence (DNA): TGTGCCAGCAGAAACGGACAGGCTTCAGAGCAGTACTTC.

The chain is built from TRBV6-2 or TRBV6-3 and TRBJ1-1, with D possibly TRBD1 on 6 matching bases. The ends were cut back, 5 bases at V and 3 bases at J, with 10 bases in the middle. Germline-derived CDR1 and CDR2 are MNHEY and SVGEGT. This CDR3 comprises 13 residues. The CDR3 DNA follows: TGTGCCAGCAGTAAACGGACAGACACTGAAGCTTTCTTT. This encodes CASSKRTDTEAFF.

This clonotype has only a few counts. The chain uses TRBV9 and TRBJ2-5, with D perhaps TRBD1 (5 bases). The CDR3 contains 14 residues. CDR1 and CDR2 from the germline V gene are SGDLS and YYNGEE. V gave up 0 bases and J gave up 6 bases, with 12 bases separating them. This CDR3 reads CASSVGNVGQTQYF. CDR3 coding DNA: TGTGCCAGCAGCGTAGGGAACGTGGGGCAGACCCAGTACTTC.

The chain is built from TRBV20-1 and TRBJ2-5; 7 bases agree with TRBD2. Looked up from germline, CDR1 is DFQATT and CDR2 is SNEGSKA (reference sequence). V trimming: 5 bases; J trimming: 11 bases; junction bases outside the gene matches: 23. The CDR3 has 16 residues. CDR3 amino acids: CSAFGEKAGIYNEQYF. In DNA, the CDR3 is TGCAGTGCTTTTGGGGAAAAAGCGGGGATCTACAATGAGCAGTACTTC.

This clonotype was detected a few times. The chain couples TRBV14 to TRBJ2-7; D unresolved. Trimming stripped 0 bases from V and 4 bases from J, with 10 bases between. This CDR3 comprises 14 residues. Per germline, CDR1 SGHDN and CDR2 FVKESK. CDR3 amino acids: CASSQDERLYEQYF. The CDR3 region has the DNA TGTGCCAGCAGCCAAGACGAACGGCTTTACGAGCAGTACTTC.

Many counts were recorded for this clonotype. The rearrangement uses TRBV29-1 and TRBJ2-1, with TRBD1 matching 8 bases. CDR1 SQVTM and CDR2 ANQGSEA come from the germline V gene. The CDR3 is 14 amino acids. The V gene end was trimmed by 6 bases and the J gene end by 9 bases; junction bases not matched to a gene: 13. CDR3 residues: CSVTLTGVSAEQFF. CDR3 bases: TGCAGCGTAACACTGACAGGGGTATCTGCTGAGCAGTTCTTC.

As concerns this clonotype: The junction departs from the called germline gene at one end, perhaps through a read error. The chain carries TRBV3-1 and TRBJ1-5; D uncertain. Germline CDR1 is LGHDT and CDR2 is YNNKEL (reference sequence). The length of the CDR3 is 13 residues. The CDR3 sequence is CASSQAGNQPQHF. As DNA, the CDR3 is TGTGCTAGCAGCCAAGCGGGCAATCAGCCCCAGCATTTT.

In nucleotides, the CDR3 is TGTGCCAGCAGTCTAGGGGGGGAAGCTGAGCAGTACTTC. This encodes CASSLGGEAEQYF. The chain is built from TRBV28 and TRBJ2-5; maybe TRBD2 (7 bases). The CDR3 sequence is 13 residues long. Trimming took 5 bases from V and 11 from J, leaving 18 bases between them. CDR1 and CDR2 from the germline V gene are MDHEN and SYDVKM. Complete variable domain (other parts from reference TRBV28 and TRBJ2-5): DVKVTQSSRYLVKRTGEKVFLECVQDMDHENMFWYRQDPGLGLRLIYFSYDVKMKEKGDIPEGYSVSREKKERFSLILESASTNQTSMYLCASSLGGEAEQYFGPGTRLLVL.

The chain carries TRBV7-9 and TRBJ1-6, with D possibly matching TRBD1 (5 bases). Germline values: CDR1 SEHNR, CDR2 FQNEAQ (reference sequence). The CDR3 consists of 18 residues. V shed 4 bases and J shed 6 bases, with 22 bases lying between them. CDR3 DNA sequence: TGTGCCAGCAGCTCCTCCTTTATCGGGGGGAGAGGTAATTCACCCCTCCACTTT. Translating it yields CASSSSFIGGRGNSPLHF.

This clonotype was found once. The CDR3 DNA reads as TGTGCCAGCAGTTTTACCGGGACAAGCAATCAGCCCCAGCATTTT. This codes for CASSFTGTSNQPQHF. The chain carries TRBV12-3 or TRBV12-4 and TRBJ1-5, with D perhaps matching TRBD1 (6 bases). The CDR3 length is 15 residues. Trimming shortened V by 3 bases and J by 1 base, and 10 bases separated the two germline ends.

With respect to this clonotype: A junction boundary mismatches the germline segment, possibly from a read error. The rearrangement links TRBV5-1 to TRBJ2-7; 14 bases map to TRBD2. The length of the CDR3 is 16 residues. In germline, CDR1 is SGHRS, CDR2 YFSETQ. CDR3 DNA: TGCACCAGCAGCTTGCGACTAGCGGGAGGGCCGGGCGAGCAGTACTTC. Translation: CTSSLRLAGGPGEQYF.

The J gene is TRBJ2-6, the V gene TRBV20-1; tentative D call: TRBD2 (6 bases). The V end was cut by 5 bases, the J end by 3 bases, with 20 bases between. Per germline, CDR1 DFQATT and CDR2 SNEGSKA (reference sequence). This CDR3 is 17 amino acids long. The CDR3: CSASPGRRGLGANVLTF. The CDR3 region has the DNA TGCAGTGCTTCACCGGGACGGAGGGGACTTGGGGCCAACGTCCTGACTTTC.

This chain joins TRBV20-1 and TRBJ2-5; D tentatively fits TRBD1 or TRBD2 (5 bases each). The CDR3 covers 14 residues. The V and J ends lost 6 bases and 3 bases respectively, with 17 bases between them. CDR1 and CDR2 from the germline V gene are DFQATT and SNEGSKA (reference sequence). The CDR3 nucleotides read TGCAGTGCCGGGACCGTGACAGAAAAAGAGACCCAGTACTTC. Protein product: CSAGTVTEKETQYF.

J is TRBJ2-1 and V is TRBV4-2; D not certain. Trimming took off 3 bases at V and 9 bases at J, with 9 bases between the two ends. This CDR3 region has 12 residues. CDR1 and CDR2 from the germline V gene are LGHNA and YNFKEQ. As DNA, the CDR3 is TGTGCCAGCAGCCAGGACCAGTTTGAGCAGTTCTTC. It specifies CASSQDQFEQFF.

This clonotype showed up just a few times. V and J are TRBV7-2 and TRBJ2-2; 9 bases align to TRBD2. Unmatched junction bases numbered 5, after V lost 5 bases and J lost 4 bases. The V gene's germline CDR1 is SGHTA and CDR2 FQGNSA. There are 15 residues in the CDR3. The CDR3 nucleotides read TGTGCCAGCAGCCCGGGACTAGCAGCCACCGGGGAGCTGTTTTTT. Translation gives CASSPGLAATGELFF. The variable domain in full, with the rest retrieved from reference TRBV7-2 and TRBJ2-2, is GAGVSQSPSNKVTEKGKDVELRCDPISGHTALYWYRQSLGQGLEFLIYFQGNSAPDKSGLPSDRFSAERTGGSVSTLTIQRTQQEDSAVYLCASSPGLAATGELFFGEGSRLTVL.

This clonotype was detected only a few times. The V call is TRBV6-5, the J call TRBJ2-4; D is perhaps TRBD2 (5 bases). The J call is in doubt because the DNA end fits TRBJ2-7 better. The CDR3 spans 16 residues. Germline CDR1 and CDR2: MNHEY and SVGAGI. The CDR3 DNA is TGTGCCAGCAGTTACACCCGGGAACCTGGAATACACGAGCAGTACTTC. Amino acids: CASSYTREPGIHEQYF.

The V call is TRBV9, the J call TRBJ2-7; 8 nucleotides align to TRBD2. Gene TRBJ2-5 matches the end of the DNA better, so the J call may be wrong. Germline V lookup: CDR1 SGDLS, CDR2 YYNGEE. The CDR3 is 16 residues long. The CDR3 protein is CASSVGAGGSLETQYF. The CDR3, as DNA: TGTGCCAGCAGCGTAGGGGCGGGAGGTTCCTTGGAGACCCAGTACTTC.

This clonotype was seen more than once but under ten times. This sequence joins TRBV28 and TRBJ2-1; D is possibly TRBD1 or TRBD2 (6 bases each). V was trimmed by 6 bases and J by 11 bases, leaving 14 bases between them. Looked up from germline, CDR1 is MDHEN and CDR2 is SYDVKM. This CDR3 has 12 amino acids. CDR3 sequence (DNA): TGTGCCAGCAGACCGAGGGGGGAGCAGCAGTTCTTC. Amino acids: CASRPRGEQQFF.

The chain links TRBV20-1 to TRBJ2-7, with TRBD2 matching over 8 bases. The J call is in doubt because the DNA end fits TRBJ2-5 better. Germline V lookup: CDR1 DFQATT, CDR2 SNEGSKA (reference sequence). The CDR3 has 18 residues. The CDR3 region is CSARDLKLAGRSGETQYF. CDR3 nucleotide sequence: TGCAGTGCTAGAGATCTCAAGCTAGCGGGTAGGAGCGGAGAGACCCAGTACTTC.